The rows below give T cell receptor beta chains drawn from one sample of a study of blood T cell repertoires in COVID-19. The protocol was immunoSEQ multiplex PCR, while the TCRdb copy is restricted to in-frame clones and leaves out a portion. The sample lists about 240,000 clones; about 86% were seen once. The sample taken for sequencing was peripheral blood. The receptors here all came from a woman of 80 years or more with acute or convalescent COVID-19. The CDR3 runs from the conserved cysteine through the conserved F or W. A D gene is named only where the DNA matches it firmly. Not every row has a clone size; where given, it reads once, few, many or a size class.

D: .; size: few; J: TRBJ1-1; V: TRBV14; DNA: TGTGCCAGCAGTCGACAGGAGAACACTGAAGCTTTCTTT; CDR3: CASSRQENTEAFF
D: .; size: .; J: TRBJ2-3; V: TRBV2; DNA: TGTGCCAGCAGCTGGAGGGATACGCAGTATTTT; CDR3: CASSWRDTQYF
D: TRBD1; size: .; J: TRBJ2-7; V: TRBV28; DNA: TGTGCCAGCAGTTTATCCCTAACAGGGGGCGGCGAGCAGTACTTC; CDR3: CASSLSLTGGGEQYF
D: .; size: .; J: TRBJ2-7; V: TRBV28; DNA: TGTGCCAGCTGCCAACAGGGCTCCTACGAGCAGTACTTC; CDR3: CASCQQGSYEQYF
D: TRBD1; size: .; J: TRBJ1-4; V: TRBV13; DNA: TGTGCCAGCAGCACAGGGGCGGCCTGGAAGATTTTT; CDR3: CASSTGAAWKIF
D: .; size: .; J: TRBJ2-1; V: TRBV4-1; DNA: TGCGCCAGCAGCCCCCCCCCTGCATCTTCGGCCTACAATGAGCAGTTCTTC; CDR3: CASSPPPASSAYNEQFF
D: .; size: .; J: TRBJ1-2; V: TRBV23-1; DNA: TGCGCCAGCAGTCAATCCCCCTCAGGGTACTATGGCTACACCTTC; CDR3: CASSQSPSGYYGYTF
D: TRBD1; size: once; J: TRBJ1-1; V: TRBV7-8; DNA: TGTGCCAGCAGCTTAGAGGGGACAGGGGTAAACACTGAAGCTTTCTTT; CDR3: CASSLEGTGVNTEAFF
D: TRBD1; size: few; J: TRBJ1-5; V: TRBV23-1; DNA: TGCGCCAGCAACACCAACAGGGGAGGCAATCAGCCCCAGCATTTT; CDR3: CASNTNRGGNQPQHF
D: TRBD1; size: few; J: TRBJ2-7; V: TRBV18; DNA: TGTGCCAGCTCACCGGCTGGGACAGGCTACGAGCAGTACTTC; CDR3: CASSPAGTGYEQYF
D: TRBD1; size: .; J: TRBJ2-7; V: TRBV4-1; DNA: TGCGCCAGCAGCCGAAGAGACAGGGCCTACGAGCAGTACTTC; CDR3: CASSRRDRAYEQYF
D: TRBD1; size: few; J: TRBJ1-2; V: TRBV19; DNA: TGTGCCAGTAGGAGGCAAGGAAGACAGGGGGCGGACTATGGCTACACCTTC; CDR3: CASRRQGRQGADYGYTF
D: .; size: .; J: TRBJ2-7; V: TRBV29-1; DNA: TGCAGCGAGGGTAGGAGTTTTAGGTACTTC; CDR3: CSEGRSFRYF
D: TRBD1; size: .; J: TRBJ2-1; V: TRBV4-1; DNA: TGCGCCAGCAGCGCCCAACCGGGACAGGTAGGTGAGCAGTTCTTC; CDR3: CASSAQPGQVGEQFF
D: .; size: .; J: TRBJ2-3; V: TRBV28; DNA: TGTGCCAGCAGTTTATCGGGAACGGGGGGCACAGATACGCAGTATTTT; CDR3: CASSLSGTGGTDTQYF
D: TRBD2; size: once; J: TRBJ2-5; V: TRBV2; DNA: TGTGCCAGCAGCGCGGGGGGCGTAGAGACCCAGTACTTC; CDR3: CASSAGGVETQYF
D: .; size: .; J: TRBJ1-1; V: TRBV19; DNA: TGTGCCAGTAGTCAGACACCGTGGAACGAAGCTTTCTTT; CDR3: CASSQTPWNEAFF
D: TRBD2; size: .; J: TRBJ2-1; V: TRBV4-2; DNA: TGTGCCAGCAGCCAAGATGGGACTAGCGGGGGGGGAGAGCAGTTCTTC; CDR3: CASSQDGTSGGGEQFF
D: TRBD1; size: .; J: TRBJ1-6; V: TRBV11-2; DNA: TGTGCCAGCAGCTTAAACTCCAATCCGGGACAGGGCAATTCACCCCTCCACTTT; CDR3: CASSLNSNPGQGNSPLHF